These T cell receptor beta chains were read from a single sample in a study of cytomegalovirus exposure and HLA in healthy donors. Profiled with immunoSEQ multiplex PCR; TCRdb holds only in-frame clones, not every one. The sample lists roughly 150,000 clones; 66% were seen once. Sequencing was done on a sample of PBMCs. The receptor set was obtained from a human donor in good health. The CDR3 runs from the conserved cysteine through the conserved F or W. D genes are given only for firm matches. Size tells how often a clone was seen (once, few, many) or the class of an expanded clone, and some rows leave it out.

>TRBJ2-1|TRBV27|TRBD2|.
TGTGCCAGCAGTTCCCAATCGGGGTTAGCGGGAGGTAATGAGCAGTTCTTC
CASSSQSGLAGGNEQFF
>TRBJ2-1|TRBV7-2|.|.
TGTGCCAGCAGCTTAGGTGGCTTAGCTACCTACAATGAGCAGTTCTTC
CASSLGGLATYNEQFF
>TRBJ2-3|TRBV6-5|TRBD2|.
TGTGCCAGCAGACACGGACTAGCGGGAACAGATACGCAGTATTTT
CASRHGLAGTDTQYF
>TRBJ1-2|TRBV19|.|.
TGTGCCAGTATTGGACGCGGGGCGTATGGCTACACCTTC
CASIGRGAYGYTF
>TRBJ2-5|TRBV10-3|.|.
TGTGCCATCAGTTTATTAGCCCAAGAGACCCAGTACTTC
CAISLLAQETQYF
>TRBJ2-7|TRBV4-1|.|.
TGCGCCAACAGCCTGACTAGTACGGCGTACGAGCAGTACTTC
CANSLTSTAYEQYF
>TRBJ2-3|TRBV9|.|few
TGTGCCAGCAGCCCCACGGGGGGCGGGACAGATACGCAGTATTTT
CASSPTGGGTDTQYF
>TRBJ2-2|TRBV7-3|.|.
TGTGCCAGCAGCTGGGACATAGGGACCGGGGAGCTGTTTTTT
CASSWDIGTGELFF
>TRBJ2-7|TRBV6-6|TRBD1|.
TGTGCCAGCAGATCACCGGGACAGGGCTCCGAGCAGTACTTC
CASRSPGQGSEQYF
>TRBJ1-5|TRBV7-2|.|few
TGTGCCAGCAGCTTCGGGGTCAATCAGCCCCAGCATTTT
CASSFGVNQPQHF
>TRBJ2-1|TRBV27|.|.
TGTGCCAGCAGGCCGTTCGGGGGCAATGAGCAGTTCTTC
CASRPFGGNEQFF
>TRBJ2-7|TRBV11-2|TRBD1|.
TGTGCCAGCAGCCCCAAATCGGGACAGGGCAGCTACGAGCAGTACTTC
CASSPKSGQGSYEQYF
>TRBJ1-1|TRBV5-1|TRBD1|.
TGCGCCAGCAGCCCAACGACAGGGTTTGAAGCTTTCTTT
CASSPTTGFEAFF
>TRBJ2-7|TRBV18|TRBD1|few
TGTGCCAGCTCACCACGAGGACAGGGGGCTGACGAGCAGTACTTC
CASSPRGQGADEQYF
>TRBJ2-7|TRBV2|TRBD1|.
TGTGCCAGCAGTGACCCGACAGGGATCGAGCAGTACTTC
CASSDPTGIEQYF
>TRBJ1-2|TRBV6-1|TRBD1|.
TGTGCCAGCAGTGGAGGACAGGGAAATAACTATGGCTACACCTTC
CASSGGQGNNYGYTF
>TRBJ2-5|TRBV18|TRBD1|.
TGTGCCAGCTCACCGTCGACAGGGAAAGAGACCCAGTACTTC
CASSPSTGKETQYF
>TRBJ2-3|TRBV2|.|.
TGTGCCAGCAGTGAACGGACAGCTAACACAGATACGCAGTATTTT
CASSERTANTDTQYF
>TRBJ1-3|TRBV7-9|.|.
TGTGCCAGCAGCTTATTCCGTCAGACACTCCCTGGAAACACCATATATTTT
CASSLFRQTLPGNTIYF
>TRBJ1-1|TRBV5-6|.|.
TGTGCCAGCAGCTTGCGATCGTCAGGGGTGGGGTCTGAAGCTTTCTTT
CASSLRSSGVGSEAFF
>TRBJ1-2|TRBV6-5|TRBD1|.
TGTGCCAGCAGCAACGGACAGGACTATGGCTACACCTTC
CASSNGQDYGYTF
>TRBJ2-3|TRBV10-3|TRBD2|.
TGTGCCATCACCGAAGCGGGAGTGAAAGATACGCAGTATTTT
CAITEAGVKDTQYF
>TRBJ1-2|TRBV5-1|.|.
TGCGCCAGCAGCCCAACAATGCCTTATGGCTACACCTTC
CASSPTMPYGYTF
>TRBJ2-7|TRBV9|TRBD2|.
TGTGCCAGCAGCGCGCTGGCTAGCGGGGGAGGCTACGAGCAGTACTTC
CASSALASGGGYEQYF
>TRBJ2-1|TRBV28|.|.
TGTGCCAGCGGACCGAGGGCTCCCAATGAGCAGTTCTTC
CASGPRAPNEQFF
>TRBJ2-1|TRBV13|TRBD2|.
TGTGCCAGCGGCAGAGTAGCGGGAGGTTGGTATGAGCAGTTCTTC
CASGRVAGGWYEQFF
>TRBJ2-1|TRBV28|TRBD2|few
TGTGCCAGCAGTTTACTCCCGGGACTAGCATTGACGGTTCATGAGCAGTTCTTC
CASSLLPGLALTVHEQFF
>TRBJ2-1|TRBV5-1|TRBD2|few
TGCGCCAGCAGCTTAGCGGGAGCCCCGTCCAATGAGCAGTTCTTC
CASSLAGAPSNEQFF
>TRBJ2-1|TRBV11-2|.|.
TGTGCCAGCAGCAGAGGTTTAGCGCGCTACAATGAGCAGTTCTTC
CASSRGLARYNEQFF
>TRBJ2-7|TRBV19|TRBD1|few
TGTGCCAGTAGTAGAAGACAGGGGGCCCACGAGCAGTACTTC
CASSRRQGAHEQYF
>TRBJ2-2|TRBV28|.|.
TGTGCCAGCAGTTTAAGACAGGGAGGGCTGTTTTTT
CASSLRQGGLFF
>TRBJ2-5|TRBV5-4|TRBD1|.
TGTGCCAGCAGCACCCGGGACAGGCACCAAGAGACCCAGTACTTC
CASSTRDRHQETQYF
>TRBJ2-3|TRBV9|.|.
TGTGCCAGCAGCGAAGGAGGAGCCACAGATACGCAGTATTTT
CASSEGGATDTQYF
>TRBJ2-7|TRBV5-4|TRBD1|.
TGTGCCAGCAGCTTCCCCGACTCCGGACAGGGCCCATCCTACGAGCAGTACTTC
CASSFPDSGQGPSYEQYF
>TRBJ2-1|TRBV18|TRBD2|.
TGTGCCAGCTCACCAATAGCGGGCTCCTACAATGAGCAGTTCTTC
CASSPIAGSYNEQFF
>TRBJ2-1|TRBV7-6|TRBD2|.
TGTGCCAGCAGTTCAACTAGCGGGATCTACAATGAGCAGTTCTTC
CASSSTSGIYNEQFF
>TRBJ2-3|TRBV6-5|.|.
TGTGCCAGCAGACCCGGCGGAGCTGCAGATACGCAGTATTTT
CASRPGGAADTQYF
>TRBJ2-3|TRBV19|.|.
TGTGCCACAGACTATCGCACAGATACGCAGTATTTT
CATDYRTDTQYF
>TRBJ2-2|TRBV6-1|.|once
TGTGCCAGCAGTCCGGGGGGCGCCGGGGAGCTGTTTTTT
CASSPGGAGELFF
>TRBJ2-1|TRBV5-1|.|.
TGCGCCAGCAGGGGGAGCGGTAGCTACAATGAGCAGTTCTTC
CASRGSGSYNEQFF
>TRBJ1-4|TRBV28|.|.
TGTGCCAGCAGTTTAAGGGGAGGTAGTGAAAAACTGTTTTTT
CASSLRGGSEKLFF
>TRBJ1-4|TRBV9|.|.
TGTGCCAGCAGCGTAGCATCAGGGGCCAATGAAAAACTGTTTTTT
CASSVASGANEKLFF
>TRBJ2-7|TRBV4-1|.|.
TGCGCCAGCAGCCACGGCGGACTCTACGAGCAGTACTTC
CASSHGGLYEQYF
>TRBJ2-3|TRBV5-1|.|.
TGCGCCAGCAGCTTCGACCGACGGGGCGGGGGCACAGATACGCAGTATTTT
CASSFDRRGGGTDTQYF
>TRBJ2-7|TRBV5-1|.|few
TGCGCCAGTTTCCGCGAGCAGTACTTC
CASFREQYF
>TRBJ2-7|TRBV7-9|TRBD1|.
TGTGCCAGCAGCACCTCCGACCGGGACAGGGGGCACTACGAGCAGTACTTC
CASSTSDRDRGHYEQYF
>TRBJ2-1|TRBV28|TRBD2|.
TGTGCCAGCAGTTTTACTAGCGGGTGGGGCGATGAGCAGTTCTTC
CASSFTSGWGDEQFF
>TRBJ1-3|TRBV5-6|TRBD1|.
TGTGCCAGCAGCTTGGTGGCGACAGGGAGAAGAAACACCATATATTTT
CASSLVATGRRNTIYF
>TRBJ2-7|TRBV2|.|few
TGTGCCATCTCGCAGGTCCGCGAGCAGTACTTC
CAISQVREQYF
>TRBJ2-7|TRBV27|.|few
TGTGCCAGCAGTTTTTTGGGGCAGGTCTCCTACGAGCAGTACTTC
CASSFLGQVSYEQYF
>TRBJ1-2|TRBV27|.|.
TGTGCCAGCAGTTTAGGGGGGGGCGCAGGTTCAAGCTATGGCTACACCTTC
CASSLGGGAGSSYGYTF
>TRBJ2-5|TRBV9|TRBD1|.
TGTGCCAGCAGCTACGGACAGGGACAAGAGACCCAGTACTTC
CASSYGQGQETQYF
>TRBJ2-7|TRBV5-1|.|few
TGCGCCAGCAGCTTGGAAACGGGATACTACGAGCAGTACTTC
CASSLETGYYEQYF
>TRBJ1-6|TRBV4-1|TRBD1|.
TGCGCCAGCAGCCAAGTGGGCAGGGGGGATTCACCCCTCCACTTT
CASSQVGRGDSPLHF